The 20 T cell receptor beta chains below all came from one sample that was sequenced in a study of cytomegalovirus exposure and HLA in healthy donors. The PCR used 60 Vbeta and 13 Jbeta primers. Measured with immunoSEQ multiplex PCR; TCRdb has only the in-frame clones, and not every one. Of tens of thousands of clones listed, 60% to 85% were seen once; the top ten hold 1.5% to 2%. The sequenced material came from PBMCs. These receptors were collected from a middle-aged man in good health and CMV-seronegative.

The chain has TRBV2 and TRBJ1-3; no reliable D call. The CDR3 has 15 residues. Trimming took off 4 bases at V and 0 bases at J, with 10 bases between the two ends. Germline assignment: CDR1 SNHLY and CDR2 FYNNEI. The CDR3 nucleotides are TGTGCCAGCAGTGCAATTCGCGCCTCTGGAAACACCATATATTTT. The encoded protein is CASSAIRASGNTIYF.

The chain combines TRBV10-3 with TRBJ1-3, with D hard to call. Trimming pared 7 bases from V and 2 bases from J, leaving 9 bases between. The CDR3 is 13 residues long. Germline-derived CDR1 and CDR2 are ENHRY and SYGVKD. The CDR3 spells CAITQLAGNTIYF. CDR3 coding DNA: TGTGCCATCACTCAGTTGGCTGGAAACACCATATATTTT.

The chain carries TRBV19 and TRBJ2-2, with D hard to call. CDR1 LNHDA and CDR2 SQIVND come from the germline V gene (reference sequence). This CDR3 has 14 amino acids. V lost 1 base and J lost 2, with 5 bases in between. CDR3: CASSIGQNTGELFF. CDR3 DNA sequence: TGTGCCAGTAGTATAGGGCAAAACACCGGGGAGCTGTTTTTT.

The rearrangement links TRBV28 to TRBJ2-5; possibly TRBD1 for D (5 bases). The ends were cut back, 5 bases at V and 5 bases at J, with 15 bases in the middle. The germline CDR1 and CDR2 sequences are MDHEN and SYDVKM. This CDR3 contains 14 residues. For the CDR3, the DNA is TGTGCCAGCAGTAACTCCGCTGGGGCCGAGACCCAGTACTTC. It yields the protein CASSNSAGAETQYF. Looking up the rest from reference TRBV28 and TRBJ2-5 gives the full variable domain: DVKVTQSSRYLVKRTGEKVFLECVQDMDHENMFWYRQDPGLGLRLIYFSYDVKMKEKGDIPEGYSVSREKKERFSLILESASTNQTSMYLCASSNSAGAETQYFGPGTRLLVL.

This clone came up a few times. V usage is TRBV5-8 and J usage is TRBJ1-6; perhaps TRBD1 as D (5 bases). Germline V gives CDR1 SGHTS, CDR2 YDEGEE. V lost 0 bases, J lost 13 bases, and 5 bases lay in between. The CDR3 runs 11 residues. The CDR3: CASSLEGPLHF. CDR3 DNA: TGTGCCAGCAGCTTGGAGGGGCCCCTCCACTTT.

This clone was picked up a small number of times. The junction does not match germline at one end; this may be a read error. The J gene is TRBJ2-6, the V gene TRBV28, with 9 bases aligning to TRBD1. The CDR3 has 17 amino acids. Per the germline V gene, CDR1 is MDHEN and CDR2 is SYDVKM. The CDR3: CASSLETGGFGANGLTF. DNA for the CDR3: TGTGCCAGCAGTTTAGAGACAGGGGGTTTCGGGGCCAACGGCCTGACTTTC.

The rearrangement links TRBV9 to TRBJ1-3, with 7 bases aligning to TRBD1. The germline V gene has CDR1 SGDLS and CDR2 YYNGEE. The CDR3 contains 18 residues. The ends lost 0 bases at V and 0 bases at J; junction bases unmatched: 9. This CDR3 is CASSVAPRTGRSGNTIYF. The DNA for the CDR3 is TGTGCCAGCAGCGTAGCCCCTCGGACAGGCCGCTCTGGAAACACCATATATTTT.

The chain employs TRBV6-1 and TRBJ1-5; D possibly corresponds to TRBD1 (5 bases). This CDR3 is built from 15 residues. Germline V CDR1 and CDR2: MNHNS, SASEGT. V gave up 6 bases and J gave up 2 bases, with 14 bases separating them. Here the CDR3 reads CASSEQAFGNQPQHF. The CDR3 DNA is TGTGCCAGCAGCGAACAGGCGTTTGGCAATCAGCCCCAGCATTTT.

The chain has TRBV28 and TRBJ2-7, with 10 bases aligning to TRBD1. CDR3 length equals 14 residues. The V gene's germline CDR1 is MDHEN and CDR2 SYDVKM. The J segment lost 5 bases and the V segment lost 8 bases, leaving 9 bases of the junction unmatched. In nucleotides, the CDR3 is TGTGCCAGCGTCTACCGGGACAGGGGTCACGAGCAGTACTTC. This sequence encodes CASVYRDRGHEQYF. Variable domain in full (rest from reference TRBV28 and TRBJ2-7): DVKVTQSSRYLVKRTGEKVFLECVQDMDHENMFWYRQDPGLGLRLIYFSYDVKMKEKGDIPEGYSVSREKKERFSLILESASTNQTSMYLCASVYRDRGHEQYFGPGTRLTVT.

The V and J genes are TRBV6-1 and TRBJ1-5, with a weak D call TRBD1 (6 bases). V lost 9 bases, J lost 5 bases, and 14 bases lay in between. Germline V lookup: CDR1 MNHNS, CDR2 SASEGT. The CDR3 contains 13 residues. The CDR3 region has the DNA TGTGCCAGTAAGACAGGCAACGATCAGCCCCAGCATTTT. Translation: CASKTGNDQPQHF.

The chain recombines TRBV10-3 with TRBJ1-2; D gene uncertain. Per the germline V gene, CDR1 is ENHRY and CDR2 is SYGVKD. The CDR3 is 14 amino acids. Trimming left V 1 base short and J 7 bases short, with 13 bases between. CDR3 nucleotide sequence: TGTGCCATCAGTGAGTATATCGAAACTAGTGGCTACACCTTC. Its translation: CAISEYIETSGYTF.

A single count supports this clone. The chain is built from TRBV2 and TRBJ2-3; D is perhaps TRBD2 (5 bases). This CDR3 is 14 amino acids long. V was pared by 8 bases and J by 6 bases, with 18 bases between. Germline CDR1 and CDR2: SNHLY and FYNNEI. In DNA form, the CDR3 reads TGTGCCAGCCGCCCCGGGAATAACTTGGATACGCAGTATTTT. This encodes CASRPGNNLDTQYF.

This clone came up once. The V and J genes are TRBV5-4 and TRBJ1-3; D is possibly TRBD1 (6 bases). The CDR3 runs 14 residues. Germline lookup yields CDR1 SGHNT and CDR2 YYREEE (reference sequence). Trimming left V 3 bases short and J 6 bases short, with 13 bases between. The CDR3 protein is CASSSTGQQNTIYF. For the CDR3, the DNA is TGTGCCAGCAGCTCTACCGGACAGCAAAACACCATATATTTT.

This clone came up once. The J gene is TRBJ2-3, the V gene TRBV30; the match to TRBD2 covers 8 bases. The CDR3 covers 14 residues. Germline V lookup: CDR1 GTSNPN, CDR2 SVGIG (reference sequence). The J segment lost 7 bases and the V segment lost 2 bases, leaving 8 bases of the junction unmatched. Written as DNA, the CDR3 is TGTGCCTGGAGTCTTGCGGGAGGTTTGAATACGCAGTATTTT. Its protein is CAWSLAGGLNTQYF.

The chain is built from TRBV11-1 and TRBJ2-3, with D unresolved. CDR3 size: 15 residues. CDR1 and CDR2 (germline): SGHAT, FQDESV (reference sequence). V was shortened by 1 base and J by 0 bases, with 8 bases between the two germline ends. In nucleotides, the CDR3 is TGTGCCAGCAGCTTAGTGGCACAGAGCACAGATACGCAGTATTTT. It is translated as CASSLVAQSTDTQYF. Variable domain in full (rest from reference TRBV11-1 and TRBJ2-3): EAEVAQSPRYKITEKSQAVAFWCDPISGHATLYWYRQILGQGPELLVQFQDESVVDDSQLPKDRFSAERLKGVDSTLKIQPAELGDSAMYLCASSLVAQSTDTQYFGPGTRLTVL.

The rearrangement links TRBV19 to TRBJ1-4; tentatively, D is TRBD1 (6 bases). The CDR3 is 15 residues long. Trimming took off 0 bases at V and 7 bases at J, with 12 bases between the two ends. From germline, CDR1 is LNHDA and CDR2 SQIVND (reference sequence). The DNA of the CDR3 is TGTGCCAGTAGTATAGATTTAAACAGGGCTGAAAAACTGTTTTTT. This gives the protein CASSIDLNRAEKLFF.

As for this clone: This sample includes further DNA sequences coding for the same CDR3. The chain recombines TRBV7-9 with TRBJ2-7; D gene uncertain. There are 14 residues in the CDR3. V lost 1 base and J lost 0, with 7 bases in between. CDR1 is SEHNR, CDR2 FQNEAQ, per germline (reference sequence). Here the CDR3 DNA reads TGTGCCAGCAGCTTAGATAGGAGCTCCTACGAGCAGTACTTC. As protein: CASSLDRSSYEQYF.

J is TRBJ1-1 and V is TRBV19; 7 nucleotides align to TRBD1. The V gene's germline CDR1 is LNHDA and CDR2 SQIVND (reference sequence). V lost 5 bases to trimming and J lost 7 bases; unmatched junction nucleotides: 13. The CDR3 length is 15 residues. Here the CDR3 reads CASSATYRGPIEAFF. CDR3 DNA sequence: TGTGCCAGTAGTGCTACGTACAGGGGACCCATTGAAGCTTTCTTT. Looking up the rest from reference TRBV19 and TRBJ1-1 gives the full variable domain: DGGITQSPKYLFRKEGQNVTLSCEQNLNHDAMYWYRQDPGQGLRLIYYSQIVNDFQKGDIAEGYSVSREKKESFPLTVTSAQKNPTAFYLCASSATYRGPIEAFFGQGTRLTVV.

The chain couples TRBV5-4 to TRBJ2-2, with 8 bases matching TRBD2. Trimming cost V 0 bases and J 2 bases; bases outside gene matches: 6. CDR3 length: 17 residues. From germline, CDR1 is SGHNT and CDR2 YYREEE (reference sequence). As DNA, the CDR3 is TGTGCCAGCAGCTTGGCCGTGGTAGCGGGAAACACCGGGGAGCTGTTTTTT. Amino acid sequence: CASSLAVVAGNTGELFF.

V and J are TRBV5-5 and TRBJ2-7; D perhaps matches TRBD1 (5 bases). The germline V gene encodes CDR1 SGHKS and CDR2 YYEKEE (reference sequence). Trimming shortened V by 4 bases and J by 7 bases, and 18 bases separated the two germline ends. The CDR3 is 14 residues long. The DNA of the CDR3 is TGTGCCAGCAGCGCGACAGCCACTGGCTTGGAGCAGTACTTC. Translated, it gives CASSATATGLEQYF.